Sequencing of this T cell receptor beta chain was carried out in a study of control samples from healthy donors and cancer patients. The protocol was immunoSEQ multiplex PCR, while the TCRdb copy is restricted to in-frame clones and leaves out a portion. The table lists roughly 160,000 clones, nearly 96% of them singletons. This clone is a singleton in its sample. There are 16 residues in the CDR3. Germline CDR1 and CDR2: LNHDA and SQIVND (reference sequence). Trimming cost V 5 bases and J 6 bases, with 20 bases left between them. The chain is built from TRBV19 and TRBJ2-1; unclear D gene. Input material: blood. The sequence came from a woman aged 25 to 39 in good health. The CDR3 is CASSPLRMSIGNEQFF. As DNA, the CDR3 is TGTGCCAGTAGTCCGCTCAGAATGTCCATCGGCAATGAGCAGTTCTTC.